The TCR beta chain under discussion was sequenced for a study of blood T cell repertoires in COVID-19. In the source study's methods: By means of reference gene primer amplification, nucleated cell counts were estimated. TCRdb's table, derived via immunoSEQ multiplex PCR, lists solely in-frame clones and lacks some. From that table come the V and J calls and clone size; the DNA was used to work out D and trimming. The data contain fewer than 250,000 clones, roughly 81% of them singletons. The ends lost 4 bases at V and 2 bases at J; junction bases unmatched: 6. The CDR3 loop spans 15 amino acids. In germline, CDR1 is SGHDT, CDR2 YYEEEE. This clone occurred a few times.

The clonotype was recovered from a woman aged 70-85 years with active or convalescent COVID-19. The V and J genes are TRBV5-6 and TRBJ1-5, with 7 bases lining up with TRBD1. Sequenced material: peripheral blood. The CDR3, as DNA: TGTGCCAGCAGCCCCGGGACAGCGGGCAATCAGCCCCAGCATTTT. Translated: CASSPGTAGNQPQHF.